The 28 T cell receptor beta chains below were found in one sample sequenced in a study of blood T cells in healthy people across ages. Alongside a J-beta primer mix, a sample-barcoded 5' primer served in a second PCR lasting about 7 to 11 cycles. In TCRdb, the 5' RACE reads were re-called with MiXCR into one record per CDR3 protein. The sample consists of 720,000 or so distinct CDR3 sequences, around 41% of them appearing once. The sequencing sample was made of blood. Receptor source: a man aged 80 or over in good health.

CDR3 in DNA: TGTGCCATCAGTGATCCGGACAGGGGGCGTCCAGATACGCAGTATTTT. Its translation is CAISDPDRGRPDTQYF. The J gene is TRBJ2-3, the V gene TRBV10-3, with TRBD1 matching over 11 bases. V was pared by 3 bases and J by 4 bases, with 6 bases of the junction left unmatched. The germline V gene has CDR1 ENHRY and CDR2 SYGVKD. The CDR3 length is 16 residues.

This chain's CDR3 is CASSLELGAIDTQYF. As DNA, the CDR3 is TGTGCCAGCAGCTTAGAGTTAGGCGCGATAGATACGCAGTATTTT. The chain combines TRBV7-8 with TRBJ2-3, with D hard to call. From germline, CDR1 is SGHVS and CDR2 FQNEAQ. There are 15 residues in the CDR3. Deletions cut 1 base from V and 5 bases from J, with 13 bases between.

The chain carries TRBV28 and TRBJ2-5, with TRBD1 matching over 9 bases. The tail of the sequence fits TRBJ2-7 better, so the J call may be wrong. This CDR3 spans 15 amino acids. The germline CDR1 and CDR2 sequences are MDHEN and SYDVKM. The CDR3 DNA reads TGTGCCAGCAGTTTGCGCTTGACAGGGGGTTACGAGCAGTACTTC. It encodes CASSLRLTGGYEQYF.

The gene calls are TRBV2 and TRBJ1-3; D call uncertain. Deletions cut 2 bases from V and 0 bases from J, with 8 bases between. This CDR3 comprises 15 residues. Germline CDR1 and CDR2: SNHLY and FYNNEI. Written as DNA, the CDR3 is TGTGCCAGCAGTGAATATTTTAGCTCTGGAAACACCATATATTTT. Translation gives CASSEYFSSGNTIYF.

This chain links TRBV7-2 with TRBJ2-4; no reliable D call. The DNA matches TRBJ2-7 better at its end, which makes the J call doubtful. The CDR3 runs to 13 residues. Germline V gene data show CDR1 as SGHTA and CDR2 as FQGNSA. CDR3 in amino acids: CASSFPDGSEQYF. The DNA of the CDR3 is TGTGCCAGCAGCTTCCCCGACGGGTCCGAGCAGTACTTC.

At least ten counts were recorded for this clonotype. DNA for the CDR3: TGTGCCAGCAGCTTAGCCTTCCAAGAGACCCAGTACTTC. Protein product: CASSLAFQETQYF. The chain uses TRBV7-2 and TRBJ2-5, with D uncertain. CDR3 length: 13 amino acids. The germline V gene has CDR1 SGHTA and CDR2 FQGNSA. Trimming took off 0 bases at V and 1 base at J, with 3 bases between the two ends.

The gene calls are TRBV24-1 and TRBJ2-3; D perhaps matches TRBD1 (5 bases). The CDR3 sequence is 15 residues long. With 3 bases removed from V and 0 bases from J, the gap between germline ends came to 9 bases. Germline V gene sequence: CDR1 KGHDR, CDR2 SFDVKD. DNA for the CDR3: TGTGCCACCAGTGATAGGGGCCTTAGCACAGATACGCAGTATTTT. This codes for CATSDRGLSTDTQYF.

This clonotype was detected many times. The chain carries TRBV7-2 and TRBJ2-5, with a tentative D call TRBD1 (6 bases). CDR1 is SGHTA and CDR2 is FQGNSA in the germline V gene. V was clipped by 5 bases and J by 1 base, with 11 bases between them. CDR3 length: 14 amino acids. CDR3 sequence: CASSQGRTQETQYF. The CDR3, as DNA: TGTGCCAGCAGCCAGGGGCGGACCCAAGAGACCCAGTACTTC.

The rearrangement links TRBV7-9 to TRBJ1-2; D is uncertain. CDR3 size: 15 residues. Germline CDR1 SEHNR, CDR2 FQNEAQ (reference sequence). Trimming took 5 bases from V and 4 from J, leaving 17 bases between them. CDR3 nucleotide sequence: TGTGCCAGCAGCCCGACCCCGCCAACCTTCTATGGCTACACCTTC. Protein product: CASSPTPPTFYGYTF.

V is TRBV5-1 and J is TRBJ2-1; possibly TRBD2 for D (6 bases). CDR3 length equals 15 residues. CDR1 and CDR2 (germline): SGHRS, YFSETQ. V lost 5 bases to trimming and J lost 1 base, with 13 bases between them. The CDR3 DNA sequence: TGCGCCAGCAGACGCGTTGGAGGGTCCTACAATGAGCAGTTCTTC. It translates to CASRRVGGSYNEQFF.

The J gene is TRBJ2-7, the V gene TRBV5-1, with D possibly being TRBD2 (6 bases). The DNA end is more similar to TRBJ2-5, so the J call may be wrong. The CDR3 loop spans 14 amino acids. CDR1 SGHRS and CDR2 YFSETQ come from the germline V gene. CDR3 protein: CASRSGRGAETQYF. CDR3 nucleotide sequence: TGCGCCAGCCGTAGCGGTCGAGGCGCAGAGACCCAGTACTTC.

With respect to this clonotype: Being one base from a much bigger clone, this may be a read error. The CDR3: CSAVGQGLETQYF. CDR3 in DNA: TGCAGCGCTGTGGGACAGGGGCTCGAGACCCAGTACTTC. The V and J genes are TRBV29-1 and TRBJ2-5; 10 bases line up with TRBD1. The germline gives CDR1 SQVTM, CDR2 ANQGSEA. V dropped 7 bases and J dropped 5; count of bases not matched to a gene: 7. This CDR3 contains 13 residues.

This clonotype was found a few times. This sequence joins TRBV4-2 and TRBJ2-3, with 10 positions matching TRBD2. The V gene's germline CDR1 is LGHNA and CDR2 YNFKEQ. The V segment lost 0 bases and the J segment 6 bases; nucleotides outside the gene matches: 15. The CDR3 has 19 amino acids. The CDR3 reads CASSQDLIRASGRSDTQYF. The CDR3 nucleotides are TGTGCCAGCAGCCAAGACCTGATAAGGGCTAGCGGGAGATCGGATACGCAGTATTTT.

This clonotype has a count of ten or more. The chain combines TRBV29-1 with TRBJ2-7; possible D gene TRBD1, 5 bases. The CDR3 loop spans 13 amino acids. The V gene's germline CDR1 is SQVTM and CDR2 ANQGSEA. V lost 4 bases and J 2 bases, leaving 12 bases between the germline ends. The CDR3 nucleotides are TGCAGCGTTGGAAGGACACGTCCCTACGAGCAGTACTTC. It is translated as CSVGRTRPYEQYF.

This clonotype occurred a few times. This chain's CDR3 is CASSPLSRGTTDTQYF. The CDR3 region has the DNA TGTGCCAGCAGCCCCCTTTCGCGGGGGACCACAGATACGCAGTATTTT. The V and J genes are TRBV12-3 or TRBV12-4 and TRBJ2-3; 7 positions match TRBD2. The CDR3 contains 16 residues. V gave up 6 bases and J gave up 2 bases; unmatched junction bases: 11.

This clonotype has only a few counts. J is TRBJ2-3 and V is TRBV20-1; TRBD2 agrees at 7 bases. J gave up 5 bases and V 5 bases, and 4 bases lay outside the gene matches. The germline V gene has CDR1 DFQATT and CDR2 SNEGSKA (reference sequence). This CDR3 region has 12 residues. The CDR3: CSAPRTRDTQYF. CDR3 bases: TGCAGTGCTCCCCGGACTAGAGATACGCAGTATTTT.

As to this clonotype: This may stem from a read error, because a much larger clone lies one nucleotide away. This chain joins TRBV29-1 and TRBJ2-7, with D maybe TRBD1 (5 bases). The J call is uncertain, as TRBJ2-5 better fits the DNA end. The germline CDR1 and CDR2 sequences are SQVTM and ANQGSEA. CDR3 length: 14 residues. As DNA, the CDR3 is TGCAGCGTTGAAGGAGGCAGGGCCGGAGAGACCCAGTACTTC. It specifies CSVEGGRAGETQYF.

This clonotype occurred a few times. The chain joins TRBV12-3 or TRBV12-4 to TRBJ2-3; 7 bases are a match to TRBD1. V lost 6 bases to trimming and J lost 6 bases; unmatched junction nucleotides: 6. There are 13 residues in the CDR3. CDR3 nucleotide sequence: TGTGCCAGCAGCCTACAGGGGTTGGATACGCAGTATTTT. It yields the protein CASSLQGLDTQYF.

The V gene is TRBV4-1, the J gene TRBJ2-1; no definite D call. The CDR3 runs 17 residues. Trimming stripped 2 bases from V and 0 bases from J, with 14 bases between. Per germline, CDR1 MGHRA and CDR2 YSYEKL. CDR3 sequence (DNA): TGCGCCAGCAGCCAACGAACCGACTCCGGCTCCTACAATGAGCAGTTCTTC. It specifies CASSQRTDSGSYNEQFF.

The chain combines TRBV28 with TRBJ1-1; D not certain. Per germline, CDR1 MDHEN and CDR2 SYDVKM. This CDR3 has 13 residues. Trimming took off 6 bases at V and 0 bases at J, with 8 bases between the two ends. CDR3 nucleotides: TGTGCCAGCAGACGGCAAATGAACACTGAAGCTTTCTTT. The encoded protein is CASRRQMNTEAFF.

This clonotype was picked up a small number of times. The chain employs TRBV29-1 and TRBJ2-5; D gene uncertain. This CDR3 is 11 amino acids long. Germline CDR1 is SQVTM and CDR2 is ANQGSEA. Trimming shortened V by 8 bases and J by 5 bases, and 12 bases separated the two germline ends. CDR3 DNA sequence: TGCAGCTATAGGTTGGGGGAGACCCAGTACTTC. This sequence encodes CSYRLGETQYF.

The chain's CDR3 is CASSAGAHEGETQYF. In DNA, the CDR3 is TGTGCCAGCAGTGCCGGGGCCCACGAAGGGGAGACCCAGTACTTC. The gene calls are TRBV25-1 and TRBJ2-5, with D perhaps being TRBD1 or TRBD2 (5 bases each). V lost 4 bases, J lost 5 bases, and 17 bases lay in between. This CDR3 comprises 15 residues. CDR1 MGHDK and CDR2 SYGVNS come from the germline V gene.

This clonotype was seen many times. CDR3 loop: CSVVTQSSYNEQFF. The CDR3, as DNA: TGCAGCGTGGTGACTCAGAGCTCCTACAATGAGCAGTTCTTC. The chain joins TRBV29-1 to TRBJ2-1; the D is unclear. This CDR3 has 14 residues. Trimming cost V 6 bases and J 0 bases, with 12 bases left between them. The germline V gene encodes CDR1 SQVTM and CDR2 ANQGSEA.

V gene TRBV15 combines with J gene TRBJ1-4; weak D call: TRBD1 (5 bases). The V and J ends lost 1 base and 1 base respectively, with 19 bases between them. From germline, CDR1 is LNHNV and CDR2 YYDKDF (reference sequence). The CDR3 has 19 amino acids. CDR3 residues: CATSRARPKRQLTNEKLFF. In DNA, the CDR3 is TGTGCCACCAGCAGAGCCCGCCCAAAACGACAGCTAACTAATGAAAAACTGTTTTTT.

The DNA for the CDR3 is TGTGCCAGCAGCCCGGCGGGTTGGGGGGAGACCCAGTTCTTC. This encodes CASSPAGWGETQFF. The rearrangement joins TRBV9 to TRBJ2-1; the D gene is possibly TRBD2 (6 bases). Germline V CDR1 and CDR2: SGDLS, YYNGEE. This CDR3 contains 14 residues. Trimming cost V 4 bases and J 13 bases, with 21 bases left between them. The full variable domain, in which reference TRBV9 and TRBJ2-1 provide the parts outside the CDR3, is DSGVTQTPKHLITATGQRVTLRCSPRSGDLSVYWYQQSLDQGLQFLIQYYNGEERAKGNILERFSAQQFPDLHSELNLSSLELGDSALYFCASSPAGWGETQFFGPGTRLTVL.

This clonotype was counted only a few times. CDR3 region: CASFRDRGPQPQHF. DNA for the CDR3: TGCGCCAGTTTTAGGGACAGGGGGCCTCAGCCCCAGCATTTT. The chain has TRBV10-1 and TRBJ1-5, with TRBD1 matching over 12 bases. The ends lost 9 bases at V and 6 bases at J; junction bases unmatched: 6. There are 14 residues in the CDR3. Per germline, CDR1 WNHNN and CDR2 SYGVQD (reference sequence).

The chain links TRBV4-2 to TRBJ1-5, with D uncertain. The CDR3 runs 14 residues. Looked up from germline, CDR1 is LGHNA and CDR2 is YNFKEQ. Trimming left V 1 base short and J 3 bases short, with 7 bases between. The DNA of the CDR3 is TGTGCCAGCAGCCAAGCCAACCTCAATCAGCCCCAGCATTTT. Translated: CASSQANLNQPQHF.

The rearrangement links TRBV28 to TRBJ2-7; the D gene is possibly TRBD1 (5 bases). The CDR3 contains 15 residues. The V gene's germline CDR1 is MDHEN and CDR2 SYDVKM. V lost 2 bases and J lost 4, with 15 bases in between. This CDR3 is CASSLKVAGKYEQYF. CDR3 DNA sequence: TGTGCCAGCAGTTTAAAGGTAGCAGGGAAGTACGAGCAGTACTTC.